The present entry profiles one T cell receptor (beta chain) with its context. The sample is drawn from a study of blood T cell repertoires in COVID-19. About the research overall: COVID-19 samples, acute and convalescent, were from the United States, Italy and Spain. Sample material is recorded as cDNA or gDNA derived from T cells, B-cell-depleted T cells, or PBMCs.

Unmatched junction bases numbered 2, after V lost 1 base and J lost 6 bases. CDR1 is LGHDT and CDR2 is YNNKEL in the germline V gene (reference sequence). The CDR3 is made up of 13 amino acids. In the authors' methods: Amplification from reference gene primers served as the basis for estimated nucleated cell counts. The assay was immunoSEQ multiplex PCR, and TCRdb's table has in-frame clones only and misses some. Clonal size and the V and J genes are those of that table, whereas D and trimming came from the DNA. The data contain some 150,000 clones, 80% of them singletons. This clonotype was obtained from a man aged 55 to 70 with acute or convalescent COVID-19. The J gene is TRBJ1-1, the V gene TRBV3-1 (or the pseudogene TRBV3-2); TRBD1 matches 7 bases. The sequenced material came from peripheral blood. CDR3 coding DNA: TGTGCCAGCAGCCAAGTCCAGGGGGCTGAAGCTTTCTTT. This translates into CASSQVQGAEAFF.